The 21 T cell receptor beta chains in this list originate from one sample, sequenced in a study of blood T cell repertoires in COVID-19 (dated by TCRdb to 2020 to 2021). Libraries were prepared through the immunoSEQ multiplex PCR assay. TCRdb's version of the immuneACCESS table is confined to in-frame rearrangements and falls short of the full clone set. An unresolved V gene accounts for under half of the shortfall where checked; the remainder is of unknown origin. The sample records roughly 150,000 clones, roughly 89% of which are singletons. Less than 6.5% of the sample lies in the top ten. Sequences were obtained from peripheral blood. The source of these receptors is a human donor in a cohort sampled during active COVID-19.

V usage is TRBV7-2 and J usage is TRBJ2-3, with a tentative D call TRBD2 (6 bases). Per the germline V gene, CDR1 is SGHTA and CDR2 is FQGNSA. CDR3 size: 20 residues. The V end lost 0 bases, the J end lost 0 bases, and 22 bases lay between the germline ends. The CDR3 is CASSLATSGRKISSTDTQYF. The CDR3 bases are TGTGCCAGCAGCTTAGCGACTAGTGGGAGAAAGATTTCTAGCACAGATACGCAGTATTTT.

The chain couples TRBV7-8 to TRBJ2-7, with TRBD1 matching over 10 bases. V lost 2 bases, J lost 4 bases, and 2 bases stayed unmatched. Germline CDR1 reads SGHVS; CDR2 reads FQNEAQ. The CDR3 totals 14 residues. The CDR3, as DNA: TGTGCCAGCAGCTTATCGGACAGGGGGTACGAGCAGTACTTC. Its translation is CASSLSDRGYEQYF.

This sequence joins TRBV7-3 and TRBJ2-5; 12 bases line up with TRBD2. J lost 0 bases, V lost 5 bases, and 10 bases had no gene match. Germline lookup yields CDR1 SGHTA and CDR2 FQGTGA. The CDR3 contains 18 residues. The CDR3 reads CASSPGLAGPAYQETQYF. The CDR3, as DNA: TGTGCCAGCAGCCCCGGACTAGCGGGGCCTGCGTACCAAGAGACCCAGTACTTC. Full variable domain (missing parts from reference TRBV7-3 and TRBJ2-5): GAGVSQTPSNKVTEKGKYVELRCDPISGHTALYWYRQSLGQGPEFLIYFQGTGAADDSGLPNDRFFAVRPEGSVSTLKIQRTERGDSAVYLCASSPGLAGPAYQETQYFGPGTRLLVL.

The chain combines TRBV30 with TRBJ1-5; TRBD1 agrees at 8 bases. Germline V gene lookup returns CDR1 GTSNPN and CDR2 SVGIG (reference sequence). After removal of 1 base from V and 3 bases from J, the junction contained 2 bases not matched to a gene. CDR3 length: 14 residues. This CDR3 reads CAWSGTGNNQPQHF. In nucleotides, the CDR3 is TGTGCCTGGAGTGGGACAGGGAACAATCAGCCCCAGCATTTT. Drawing the rest from reference TRBV30 and TRBJ1-5, the complete variable domain is SQTIHQWPATLVQPVGSPLSLECTVEGTSNPNLYWYRQAAGRGLQLLFYSVGIGQISSEVPQNLSASRPQDRQFILSSKKLLLSDSGFYLCAWSGTGNNQPQHFGDGTRLSIL.

The genes are TRBV4-1 and TRBJ2-1; D is undetermined. Trimming cost V 1 base and J 12 bases, with 7 bases left between them. Germline-derived CDR1 and CDR2 are MGHRA and YSYEKL. The CDR3 is 11 residues long. For the CDR3, the DNA is TGCGCCAGCAGCCAAGGGTCGGGGCAGTTCTTC. Its translation is CASSQGSGQFF.

The CDR3 sequence is CATASVTGEYRTF. CDR3 DNA: TGTGCCACCGCCTCGGTTACAGGGGAGTATCGCACCTTC. The V call is TRBV12-3 or TRBV12-4, the J call TRBJ1-2, with 7 bases that match TRBD1. The CDR3 runs to 13 residues. Trimming took 10 bases from V and 13 from J; bases not matched to a gene: 18.

This rearrangement joins TRBV15 to TRBJ2-1; D possibly corresponds to TRBD2 (6 bases). Trimming took off 3 bases at V and 5 bases at J, with 11 bases between the two ends. The CDR3 runs to 14 residues. Germline V gives CDR1 LNHNV, CDR2 YYDKDF (reference sequence). The CDR3 loop is CATSRTRDDNEQFF. CDR3 DNA: TGTGCCACCAGCAGGACTAGAGATGACAATGAGCAGTTCTTC.

V usage is TRBV5-6 and J usage is TRBJ2-1; possible D gene TRBD2, 6 bases. The CDR3 consists of 18 residues. Germline CDR1 and CDR2: SGHDT and YYEEEE. The V end was cut by 4 bases, the J end by 5 bases, with 25 bases between. The CDR3 region is CASSLDRSSGVWNNEQFF. The CDR3 DNA reads TGTGCCAGCAGCCTGGATAGGAGTTCGGGGGTATGGAACAATGAGCAGTTCTTC. The whole variable domain, filled in from reference TRBV5-6 and TRBJ2-1, reads DAGVTQSPTHLIKTRGQQVTLRCSPKSGHDTVSWYQQALGQGPQFIFQYYEEEERQRGNFPDRFSGHQFPNYSSELNVNALLLGDSALYLCASSLDRSSGVWNNEQFFGPGTRLTVL.

This chain links TRBV5-1 with TRBJ2-7; D gene unclear. Germline CDR1 SGHRS, CDR2 YFSETQ. V lost 4 bases and J lost 0, with 17 bases in between. CDR3 length equals 16 residues. The CDR3 DNA reads TGCGCCAGCAGCCCCGTCGGTGAATTTAGCTCCTACGAGCAGTACTTC. Its translation is CASSPVGEFSSYEQYF.

The V call is TRBV5-1, the J call TRBJ2-7; possible D gene TRBD2, 5 bases. CDR1 and CDR2 (germline): SGHRS, YFSETQ. CDR3 length: 14 residues. Trimming took 5 bases from V and 3 from J, leaving 15 bases between them. The DNA for the CDR3 is TGCGCCAGCAGAGCCTCTGACTATAACTACGAGCAGTACTTC. It codes for CASRASDYNYEQYF.

This chain connects TRBV28 to TRBJ2-7; 11 bases are a match to TRBD2. Germline V gene lookup returns CDR1 MDHEN and CDR2 SYDVKM. The V and J ends lost 6 bases and 3 bases, in that order; junction bases with no gene match: 4. This CDR3 is built from 14 residues. Written as DNA, the CDR3 is TGTGCCAGCAGCATAGCGGGGGGGCACTACGAGCAGTACTTC. As protein: CASSIAGGHYEQYF.

This clone appeared a few times. This chain links TRBV19 with TRBJ1-1, with TRBD1 matching over 7 bases. The CDR3 is 13 residues long. CDR1 and CDR2 from the germline V gene are LNHDA and SQIVND (reference sequence). Losses at the gene ends were 5 bases for V and 4 bases for J; bases not matched to a gene: 4. The CDR3: CASSPTGSTEAFF. The CDR3 nucleotides are TGTGCCAGTAGTCCGACAGGGAGCACTGAAGCTTTCTTT.

This chain connects TRBV6-6 to TRBJ2-3; 9 positions agree with TRBD2. Germline V gene sequence: CDR1 MNHNY, CDR2 SVGAGI (reference sequence). Losses at the gene ends were 5 bases for V and 2 bases for J; bases not matched to a gene: 17. The CDR3 covers 19 residues. The CDR3 loop reads CASSPRLLAGGLNTDTQYF. CDR3 DNA sequence: TGTGCCAGCAGTCCCCGTCTACTGGCGGGGGGGCTGAACACAGATACGCAGTATTTT.

This sequence joins TRBV28 and TRBJ2-7; 9 nucleotides align to TRBD2. The V gene's germline CDR1 is MDHEN and CDR2 SYDVKM. This CDR3 contains 14 residues. Trimming took 6 bases from V and 2 from J; bases not matched to a gene: 5. CDR3 sequence (DNA): TGTGCCAGCAGCCCGACTAGCGGAGCCTACGAGCAGTACTTC. Its translation: CASSPTSGAYEQYF.

The chain uses TRBV27 and TRBJ1-4, with D possibly TRBD1 on 6 matching bases. V was clipped by 5 bases and J by 3 bases, with 10 bases between them. Germline assignment: CDR1 MNHEY and CDR2 SMNVEV (reference sequence). The CDR3 is made up of 14 amino acids. CDR3 coding DNA: TGTGCCAGCAGTAAACAGGGACCTAATGAAAAACTGTTTTTT. Amino acids: CASSKQGPNEKLFF.

CDR3 sequence reads: CASGTGDFRYTF. The CDR3 nucleotides are TGTGCCAGCGGGACAGGGGATTTTCGCTACACCTTC. V and J are TRBV28 and TRBJ1-2; 10 nucleotides match TRBD1. Trimming cost V 8 bases and J 9 bases; bases outside gene matches: 6. Germline CDR1 and CDR2: MDHEN and SYDVKM. This CDR3 region has 12 residues.

The chain is built from TRBV20-1 and TRBJ1-1; TRBD1 aligns across 9 bases. Germline V CDR1 and CDR2: DFQATT, SNEGSKA (reference sequence). The CDR3 contains 11 residues. The V segment lost 6 bases and the J segment 11 bases; nucleotides outside the gene matches: 7. CDR3 sequence (DNA): TGCAGTGCCCGTGGGACAGGGCTGGCTTTCTTT. Amino acid sequence: CSARGTGLAFF.

The V and J genes are TRBV28 and TRBJ1-4; TRBD1 agrees at 8 bases. This CDR3 spans 15 amino acids. After removal of 8 bases from V and 8 bases from J, the junction contained 13 bases not matched to a gene. The germline gives CDR1 MDHEN, CDR2 SYDVKM. CDR3 loop: CASQGLDRVGEKLFF. CDR3 in DNA: TGTGCCAGCCAGGGGTTGGACAGGGTAGGGGAAAAACTGTTTTTT. The variable domain in full, with the rest retrieved from reference TRBV28 and TRBJ1-4, is DVKVTQSSRYLVKRTGEKVFLECVQDMDHENMFWYRQDPGLGLRLIYFSYDVKMKEKGDIPEGYSVSREKKERFSLILESASTNQTSMYLCASQGLDRVGEKLFFGSGTQLSVL.

J is TRBJ2-7 and V is TRBV30; the match to TRBD1 covers 7 bases. V lost 0 bases and J lost 5; bases outside the gene matches: 4. This CDR3 is built from 13 residues. CDR1 is GTSNPN and CDR2 is SVGIG in the germline V gene (reference sequence). The CDR3 here is CAWSVQGFDEQYF. CDR3 nucleotides: TGTGCCTGGAGTGTACAGGGGTTCGACGAGCAGTACTTC. The whole variable domain, filled in from reference TRBV30 and TRBJ2-7, reads SQTIHQWPATLVQPVGSPLSLECTVEGTSNPNLYWYRQAAGRGLQLLFYSVGIGQISSEVPQNLSASRPQDRQFILSSKKLLLSDSGFYLCAWSVQGFDEQYFGPGTRLTVT.

The J gene is TRBJ2-1, the V gene TRBV11-3; no firm D call. Germline CDR1 reads SGHNT; CDR2 reads YENEEA. This CDR3 spans 19 amino acids. Trimming took off 1 base at V and 0 bases at J, with 19 bases between the two ends. DNA for the CDR3: TGTGCCAGCAGCTTAGCTTCCCTGATGAGTTCAAGCTCCTACAATGAGCAGTTCTTC. Protein product: CASSLASLMSSSSYNEQFF.

V is TRBV9 and J is TRBJ2-2; 9 positions agree with TRBD2. V shed 0 bases, J shed 7 bases, and the junction held 7 bases outside the gene matches. The CDR3 spans 16 residues. Germline CDR1 and CDR2: SGDLS and YYNGEE. CDR3 sequence (DNA): TGTGCCAGCAGCGTAGATATTAGCGGGAGCATCGGGGAGCTGTTTTTT. It encodes CASSVDISGSIGELFF.